This T cell receptor (beta chain) was obtained from a study of T cell responses to AZD1222 COVID-19 vaccine. TCRdb's table, derived via immunoSEQ multiplex PCR, lists solely in-frame clones and lacks some. The data contain 50,000 to 70,000 clones, 85% to 90% of them singletons. CDR1 is MNHEY, CDR2 SVGAGI, per germline. Trimming took 0 bases from V and 5 from J, leaving 13 bases between them. The CDR3 is 15 amino acids. The source was peripheral blood, collected 28 days after the second AZD1222 dose. This sequence originates from an adult who received the AZD1222 COVID-19 vaccine. The V gene is TRBV6-5, the J gene TRBJ1-1, with a possible D match to TRBD1 (5 bases). CDR3 nucleotide sequence: TGTGCCAGCAGTTACTCAGGGGCCCGGGGGACTGAAGCTTTCTTT. Encoded protein: CASSYSGARGTEAFF.